This TCR beta chain was sequenced during a study of blood T cells in healthy people across ages. Germline V gene data show CDR1 as KGHDR and CDR2 as SFDVKD. V dropped 1 base and J dropped 9 bases, with 12 bases sitting between them. The CDR3 runs 14 residues. Study conclusions and caveats: A roughly linear fall in TCR beta diversity per million T cells was seen with increasing age. Comparison with aged donors showed that long-lived donors had more naive CD4+ cells and higher diversity. Naive T cell percentage showed a strong correlation with the diversity of TCR beta. Researchers judged that diversity estimates from one million T cells fell short of true values.

A second PCR, run for 7 to 11 cycles, used a sample-barcoded 5' primer plus a J-beta primer mix. MiXCR, applied by TCRdb to the 5' RACE reads, yields one record per CDR3 protein. Of approximately 1,000,000 distinct CDR3 sequences in the sample, over 35% were seen once. Comment on this clonotype: Antigen unknown.

Sequenced material: blood. The chain is built from TRBV24-1 and TRBJ2-1; maybe TRBD1 (5 bases). The receptor comes from a woman aged 55-70 years in good health. This chain's CDR3 is CATSDLTGRTEQFF. DNA of the CDR3: TGTGCCACCAGTGATTTAACAGGAAGAACTGAGCAGTTCTTC.